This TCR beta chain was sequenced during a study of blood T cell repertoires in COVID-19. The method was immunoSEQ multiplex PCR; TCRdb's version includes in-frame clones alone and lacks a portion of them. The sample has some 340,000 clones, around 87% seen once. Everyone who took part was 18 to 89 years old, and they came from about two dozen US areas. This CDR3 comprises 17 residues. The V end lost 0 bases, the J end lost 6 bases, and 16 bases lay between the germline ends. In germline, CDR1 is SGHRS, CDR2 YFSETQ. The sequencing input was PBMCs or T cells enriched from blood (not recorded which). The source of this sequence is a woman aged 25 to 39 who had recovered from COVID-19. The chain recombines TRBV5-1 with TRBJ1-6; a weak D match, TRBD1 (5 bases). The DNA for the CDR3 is TGCGCCAGCAGCTTGGCTCCCTCGGGGGGTCTTAATTCACCCCTCCACTTT. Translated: CASSLAPSGGLNSPLHF.